This TCR beta chain was identified during a study of vaccination and CD4 T cells after COVID-19. About the research overall: Convalescent patients gave post-COVID blood a median about 91 days post-diagnosis, range 35 to 161.

The time point was: late sampling 161 to 241 days after vaccination in a few convalescent patients. Treatment noted: roughly 11-day PBMC culture with coronavirus spike peptide pools or control peptides (ViraFEST assay). Both day 3 and day 7 involved replacing half of the medium with fresh IL-2 medium. This clonotype was observed a handful of times. Its antigen is as yet unknown. The Oncomine TCR Beta short-read assay sequenced DNA from cultured CD4+ T cells. TCRdb recomputed calls from the PCR reads with MiXCR, one row per CDR3 protein. The table shows about 26,000 distinct CDR3 sequences, with roughly 40% occurring only once. The CDR3 is made up of 15 amino acids. The germline gives CDR1 DFQATT, CDR2 SNEGSKA (reference sequence). V lost 5 bases, J lost 0 bases, and 14 bases lay in between. Study-wide results and caveats: Relatively small numbers of convalescent patients were studied, with no early post-infection timepoints included.

The sequence was obtained from a human donor who had recovered from COVID-19. The chain recombines TRBV20-1 with TRBJ1-5; D is ambiguous. This sample comprised CD4+ T cells from blood, cultured in vitro, obtained about 7 months after SARS-CoV-2 vaccination. CDR3: CSAVRETNSNQPQHF. In DNA, the CDR3 is TGCAGTGCTGTCCGAGAGACCAATAGCAATCAGCCCCAGCATTTT.